The rows below give T cell receptor beta chains drawn from one sample of a study of T cells after posttransplantation cyclophosphamide. Sequencing used immunoSEQ multiplex PCR; TCRdb keeps in-frame clones, though not all of them. Listed for the sample are around 1,200 clones, none seen a single time. Sample: PBMCs, taken 84 days after allogeneic stem cell transplant with posttransplant cyclophosphamide. All receptors derive from a young adult male patient who received an allogeneic stem cell transplant from a related donor, was CMV-positive, and had no GVHD. A share of the T cells may be of graft donor origin. CDR3s include the opening cysteine and the closing phenylalanine or tryptophan. The D gene is left open where the match is weak. Size is omitted from some rows. Given values are once, few, many or a class for expanded clones.

clone_size: medium-sized
d_call: TRBD1
v_call: TRBV18
j_call: TRBJ1-3
cdr3_aa: CASSDNDRALRGNTIYF
cdr3_nt: TGTGCCAGCTCGGACAACGACAGGGCCTTGAGGGGAAACACCATATATTTT

clone_size: medium-sized
d_call: TRBD1
v_call: TRBV6-1
j_call: TRBJ1-2
cdr3_aa: CASGGGQGNGYTF
cdr3_nt: TGTGCCAGCGGGGGGGGACAGGGTAACGGCTACACCTTC

clone_size: medium-sized
d_call: TRBD2
v_call: TRBV7-2
j_call: TRBJ2-2
cdr3_aa: CASSFGGSNTGELFF
cdr3_nt: TGTGCCAGCAGCTTCGGGGGGTCGAACACCGGGGAGCTGTTTTTT

clone_size: medium-sized
d_call: TRBD1
v_call: TRBV10-3
j_call: TRBJ2-2
cdr3_aa: CAISRSWPGQGGTGELFF
cdr3_nt: TGTGCCATCAGTCGCAGTTGGCCGGGACAGGGGGGCACCGGGGAGCTGTTTTTT

clone_size: medium-sized
d_call: TRBD1
v_call: TRBV18
j_call: TRBJ1-5
cdr3_aa: CASSPTDRALDQPQHF
cdr3_nt: TGTGCCAGCTCACCAACAGACAGGGCTCTGGATCAGCCCCAGCATTTT

clone_size: many
d_call: TRBD1
v_call: TRBV9
j_call: TRBJ2-7
cdr3_aa: CASSAPGTGYGEQYF
cdr3_nt: TGTGCCAGCAGCGCACCGGGGACAGGGTACGGCGAGCAGTACTTC

clone_size: medium-sized
d_call: TRBD2
v_call: TRBV7-3
j_call: TRBJ2-1
cdr3_aa: CASSPKRAGFYEQFF
cdr3_nt: TGTGCCAGCAGCCCCAAACGAGCGGGATTTTATGAGCAGTTCTTC

clone_size: medium-sized
d_call: TRBD1
v_call: TRBV7-3
j_call: TRBJ2-2
cdr3_aa: CASSPQGVAGELFF
cdr3_nt: TGTGCCAGCAGCCCACAGGGGGTTGCCGGGGAGCTGTTTTTT

clone_size: many
d_call: TRBD1
v_call: TRBV29-1
j_call: TRBJ1-3
cdr3_aa: CSVERENEQGIGNTIYF
cdr3_nt: TGCAGCGTTGAAAGAGAAAATGAACAGGGGATAGGAAACACCATATATTTT

clone_size: medium-sized
d_call: TRBD2
v_call: TRBV6-6
j_call: TRBJ2-1
cdr3_aa: CASRRSGVDNEQFF
cdr3_nt: TGTGCCAGCAGACGTAGCGGGGTTGACAATGAGCAGTTCTTC

clone_size: many
d_call: TRBD2
v_call: TRBV6-1
j_call: TRBJ2-1
cdr3_aa: CAATSGTHSYNEQFF
cdr3_nt: TGTGCCGCGACTAGCGGGACCCACTCCTACAATGAGCAGTTCTTC

clone_size: medium-sized
d_call: TRBD1
v_call: TRBV6-5
j_call: TRBJ1-3
cdr3_aa: CASRETGDGNTIYF
cdr3_nt: TGTGCCAGCAGGGAAACAGGGGACGGAAACACCATATATTTT

clone_size: medium-sized
d_call: TRBD1
v_call: TRBV28
j_call: TRBJ1-2
cdr3_aa: CASRRQGLNNYGYTF
cdr3_nt: TGTGCCAGCAGACGACAGGGGCTTAATAACTATGGCTACACCTTC

clone_size: -
d_call: TRBD1
v_call: TRBV2
j_call: TRBJ2-7
cdr3_aa: CASTRDRGFYEQYF
cdr3_nt: TGTGCCAGCACCAGGGACAGGGGATTCTACGAGCAGTACTTC

clone_size: medium-sized
d_call: -
v_call: TRBV7-9
j_call: TRBJ2-7
cdr3_aa: CASSLGHINGAYEQYF
cdr3_nt: TGTGCCAGCAGCTTAGGACATATCAACGGGGCCTACGAGCAGTACTTC

clone_size: medium-sized
d_call: TRBD1
v_call: TRBV28
j_call: TRBJ2-6
cdr3_aa: CASATGAGANVLTF
cdr3_nt: TGTGCCAGTGCGACAGGGGCTGGGGCCAACGTCCTGACTTTC

clone_size: medium-sized
d_call: -
v_call: TRBV6-1
j_call: TRBJ1-1
cdr3_aa: CASSEILGGTEAFF
cdr3_nt: TGTGCCAGCAGTGAAATTCTCGGGGGCACTGAAGCTTTCTTT

clone_size: large
d_call: TRBD1
v_call: TRBV6-5
j_call: TRBJ2-3
cdr3_aa: CASSYRDRHTDTQYF
cdr3_nt: TGTGCCAGCAGTTACCGGGACAGACACACAGATACGCAGTATTTT

clone_size: medium-sized
d_call: TRBD2
v_call: TRBV19
j_call: TRBJ2-5
cdr3_aa: CASSIRLAGGAARETQYF
cdr3_nt: TGTGCCAGTAGTATTAGGCTAGCGGGGGGGGCGGCCCGGGAGACCCAGTACTTC

clone_size: many
d_call: TRBD1
v_call: TRBV6-5
j_call: TRBJ1-1
cdr3_aa: CASSFDRVESTEAFF
cdr3_nt: TGTGCCAGCAGTTTCGACAGGGTCGAGAGCACTGAAGCTTTCTTT

clone_size: many
d_call: -
v_call: TRBV19
j_call: TRBJ1-5
cdr3_aa: CASSIVTRKVRGNQPQHF
cdr3_nt: TGTGCCAGTAGTATAGTAACCAGGAAAGTAAGAGGCAATCAGCCCCAGCATTTT

clone_size: many
d_call: -
v_call: TRBV5-6
j_call: TRBJ2-1
cdr3_aa: CASSNRQPDNEQFF
cdr3_nt: TGTGCCAGCAGTAATCGACAGCCAGACAATGAGCAGTTCTTC

clone_size: medium-sized
d_call: -
v_call: TRBV12-3/TRBV12-4
j_call: TRBJ2-1
cdr3_aa: CASNLGGNEQFF
cdr3_nt: TGTGCCAGCAATCTCGGGGGAAATGAGCAGTTCTTC

clone_size: medium-sized
d_call: -
v_call: TRBV19
j_call: TRBJ1-6
cdr3_aa: CASSIFVAGNNSPLHF
cdr3_nt: TGTGCCAGTAGTATTTTTGTCGCAGGGAACAATTCACCCCTCCACTTT

clone_size: medium-sized
d_call: TRBD1
v_call: TRBV9
j_call: TRBJ1-2
cdr3_aa: CASSGDRDYGYTF
cdr3_nt: TGTGCCAGCAGCGGGGACAGGGACTATGGCTACACCTTC

clone_size: medium-sized
d_call: -
v_call: TRBV5-4
j_call: TRBJ1-4
cdr3_aa: CASSWAGGSNEKLFF
cdr3_nt: TGTGCCAGCAGCTGGGCGGGAGGATCTAATGAAAAACTGTTTTTT

clone_size: many
d_call: -
v_call: TRBV5-1
j_call: TRBJ2-3
cdr3_aa: CASSANRDFTDTQYF
cdr3_nt: TGCGCCAGCAGCGCCAACAGGGATTTCACAGATACGCAGTATTTT

clone_size: hyperexpanded
d_call: TRBD1
v_call: TRBV12-5
j_call: TRBJ2-1
cdr3_aa: CASGGGQGAYNEQFF
cdr3_nt: TGTGCTAGTGGTGGGGGACAGGGGGCCTACAATGAGCAGTTCTTC

clone_size: medium-sized
d_call: -
v_call: TRBV12-3/TRBV12-4
j_call: TRBJ2-1
cdr3_aa: CASRSLESGYNEQFF
cdr3_nt: TGTGCCAGCAGGTCACTAGAATCGGGCTACAATGAGCAGTTCTTC

clone_size: medium-sized
d_call: TRBD2
v_call: TRBV2
j_call: TRBJ2-3
cdr3_aa: CASRQTSGGAGDTQYF
cdr3_nt: TGTGCCAGCAGGCAGACTAGCGGGGGGGCCGGAGATACGCAGTATTTT

clone_size: medium-sized
d_call: -
v_call: TRBV5-6
j_call: TRBJ1-1
cdr3_aa: CASSFRLARGTEAFF
cdr3_nt: TGTGCCAGCAGCTTTCGGTTAGCGCGGGGCACTGAAGCTTTCTTT

clone_size: medium-sized
d_call: -
v_call: TRBV5-4
j_call: TRBJ2-7
cdr3_aa: CASSLDSGYPYEQYF
cdr3_nt: TGTGCCAGCAGCTTGGATTCAGGGTATCCCTACGAGCAGTACTTC

clone_size: medium-sized
d_call: -
v_call: TRBV15
j_call: TRBJ2-7
cdr3_aa: CATSNPGPTGSRYEQYF
cdr3_nt: TGTGCCACCAGCAACCCCGGACCGACAGGCTCCCGCTACGAGCAGTACTTC

clone_size: medium-sized
d_call: -
v_call: TRBV7-9
j_call: TRBJ1-4
cdr3_aa: CASSPQGPNEKLFF
cdr3_nt: TGTGCCAGCAGCCCCCAAGGCCCGAATGAAAAACTGTTTTTT

clone_size: many
d_call: TRBD2
v_call: TRBV6-2/TRBV6-3
j_call: TRBJ2-1
cdr3_aa: CASSATREGEQFF
cdr3_nt: TGTGCCAGCAGCGCTACCAGGGAGGGAGAGCAGTTCTTC

clone_size: many
d_call: -
v_call: TRBV27
j_call: TRBJ2-5
cdr3_aa: CASSLQGRRETQYF
cdr3_nt: TGTGCCAGCAGTTTACAGGGGCGCAGGGAGACCCAGTACTTC

clone_size: medium-sized
d_call: -
v_call: TRBV9
j_call: TRBJ2-1
cdr3_aa: CASSVDREQFF
cdr3_nt: TGTGCCAGCAGCGTCGACAGGGAGCAGTTCTTC

clone_size: many
d_call: -
v_call: TRBV7-2
j_call: TRBJ2-7
cdr3_aa: CASSLDSPIGTTLHEQYF
cdr3_nt: TGTGCCAGCAGCTTAGATAGCCCGATCGGGACAACACTACACGAGCAGTATTTC

clone_size: many
d_call: TRBD2
v_call: TRBV9
j_call: TRBJ2-5
cdr3_aa: CASSGQRGGQETQYF
cdr3_nt: TGTGCCAGCAGCGGACAGCGGGGGGGCCAAGAGACCCAGTACTTC

clone_size: medium-sized
d_call: -
v_call: TRBV6-6
j_call: TRBJ1-2
cdr3_aa: CASSYGIRTELYGYTF
cdr3_nt: TGTGCCAGCAGTTACGGGATACGGACAGAACTATATGGCTACACCTTC

clone_size: medium-sized
d_call: TRBD2
v_call: TRBV28
j_call: TRBJ2-3
cdr3_aa: CASSSGLARVTDTQYF
cdr3_nt: TGTGCCAGCAGCAGTGGACTAGCGCGTGTCACAGATACGCAGTATTTT

clone_size: many
d_call: -
v_call: TRBV12-3/TRBV12-4
j_call: TRBJ2-7
cdr3_aa: CASSQGQRSYEQYF
cdr3_nt: TGTGCCAGCAGCCAAGGACAGCGCTCCTACGAGCAGTACTTC

clone_size: many
d_call: -
v_call: TRBV4-1
j_call: TRBJ1-2
cdr3_aa: CASSQGRTEGYGYTF
cdr3_nt: TGCGCCAGCAGCCAAGGAAGGACAGAAGGCTATGGCTACACCTTC

clone_size: many
d_call: TRBD2
v_call: TRBV18
j_call: TRBJ2-7
cdr3_aa: CASSLGLASSYEQYF
cdr3_nt: TGTGCCAGCTCACTCGGACTAGCGTCGTCCTACGAGCAGTACTTC

clone_size: many
d_call: TRBD2
v_call: TRBV29-1
j_call: TRBJ2-5
cdr3_aa: CSVVAGGSQETQYF
cdr3_nt: TGCAGCGTTGTTGCGGGGGGATCCCAAGAGACCCAGTACTTC

clone_size: medium-sized
d_call: TRBD1
v_call: TRBV18
j_call: TRBJ1-2
cdr3_aa: CASSPPDRELNGYTF
cdr3_nt: TGTGCCAGCTCACCACCCGACAGGGAGTTGAATGGCTACACCTTC

clone_size: medium-sized
d_call: -
v_call: TRBV19
j_call: TRBJ2-7
cdr3_aa: CASSTLFGQYYEQYF
cdr3_nt: TGTGCCAGTAGTACCCTATTCGGACAGTACTACGAGCAGTACTTC

clone_size: many
d_call: TRBD1
v_call: TRBV6-2/TRBV6-3
j_call: TRBJ2-3
cdr3_aa: CASTDRDPDTQYF
cdr3_nt: TGTGCCAGCACAGACAGGGATCCAGATACGCAGTATTTT

clone_size: medium-sized
d_call: -
v_call: TRBV7-9
j_call: TRBJ2-2
cdr3_aa: CASILSGVAAGELFF
cdr3_nt: TGTGCCAGCATCCTCTCAGGGGTGGCCGCCGGGGAGCTGTTTTTT

clone_size: medium-sized
d_call: TRBD1
v_call: TRBV7-9
j_call: TRBJ1-1
cdr3_aa: CASSSIAGTGSNTEAFF
cdr3_nt: TGTGCCAGCAGCTCGATCGCCGGGACAGGGTCGAACACTGAAGCTTTCTTT

clone_size: medium-sized
d_call: TRBD1
v_call: TRBV6-1
j_call: TRBJ1-4
cdr3_aa: CASSEKLTGGEKLFF
cdr3_nt: TGTGCCAGCAGTGAAAAATTGACAGGGGGCGAAAAACTGTTTTTT

clone_size: many
d_call: TRBD1
v_call: TRBV7-9
j_call: TRBJ1-2
cdr3_aa: CASSSGQGGYTF
cdr3_nt: TGTGCCAGCAGCTCGGGACAGGGGGGCTACACCTTC

clone_size: many
d_call: TRBD2
v_call: TRBV11-3
j_call: TRBJ2-3
cdr3_aa: CASSATHSGGAGYEYF
cdr3_nt: TGTGCCAGCAGCGCTACCCATAGCGGGGGGGCCGGGTATGAGTATTTT

clone_size: many
d_call: TRBD2
v_call: TRBV30
j_call: TRBJ2-7
cdr3_aa: CAWTIGLAGDSEQYF
cdr3_nt: TGTGCCTGGACCATCGGACTAGCGGGAGATTCCGAGCAGTACTTC

clone_size: medium-sized
d_call: TRBD1
v_call: TRBV2
j_call: TRBJ1-4
cdr3_aa: CASIGQGARYEKLFF
cdr3_nt: TGTGCCAGCATTGGACAGGGGGCTAGATATGAAAAACTGTTTTTT